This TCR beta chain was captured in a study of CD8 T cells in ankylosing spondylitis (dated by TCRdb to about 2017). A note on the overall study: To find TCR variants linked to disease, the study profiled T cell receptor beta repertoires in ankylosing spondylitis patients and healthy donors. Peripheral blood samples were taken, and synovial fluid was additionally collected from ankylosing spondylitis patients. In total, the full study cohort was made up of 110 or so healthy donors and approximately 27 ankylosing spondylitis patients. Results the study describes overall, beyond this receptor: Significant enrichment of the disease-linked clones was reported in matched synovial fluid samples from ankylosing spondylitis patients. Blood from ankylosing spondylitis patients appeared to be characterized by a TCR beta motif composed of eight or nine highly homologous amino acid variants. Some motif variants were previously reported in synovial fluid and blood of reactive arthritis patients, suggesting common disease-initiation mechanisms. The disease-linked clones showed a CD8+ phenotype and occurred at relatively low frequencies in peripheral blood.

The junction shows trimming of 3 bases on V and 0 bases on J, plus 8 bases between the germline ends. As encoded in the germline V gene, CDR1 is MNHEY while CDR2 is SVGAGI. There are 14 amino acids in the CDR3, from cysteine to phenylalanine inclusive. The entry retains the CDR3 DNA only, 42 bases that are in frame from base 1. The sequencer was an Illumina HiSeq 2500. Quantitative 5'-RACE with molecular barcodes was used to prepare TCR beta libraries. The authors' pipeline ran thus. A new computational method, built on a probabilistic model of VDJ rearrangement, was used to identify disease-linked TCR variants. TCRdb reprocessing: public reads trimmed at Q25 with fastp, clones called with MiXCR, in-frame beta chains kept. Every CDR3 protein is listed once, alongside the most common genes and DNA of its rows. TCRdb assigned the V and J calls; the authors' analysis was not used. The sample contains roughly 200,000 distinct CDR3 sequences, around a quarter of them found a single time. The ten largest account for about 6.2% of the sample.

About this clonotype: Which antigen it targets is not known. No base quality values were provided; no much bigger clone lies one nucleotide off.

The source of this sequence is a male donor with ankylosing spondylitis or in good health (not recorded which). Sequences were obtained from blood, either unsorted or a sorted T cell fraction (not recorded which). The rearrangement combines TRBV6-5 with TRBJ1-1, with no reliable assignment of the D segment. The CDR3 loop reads CASSYDRLNTEAFF. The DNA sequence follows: TGTGCCAGCAGTTATGATCGACTGAACACTGAAGCTTTCTTT.